This T cell receptor beta chain was recovered during a study of neurological immune-mediated disorders. Each CDR3 protein is one row after TCRdb ran MiXCR on the 5' RACE reads. The data show about 21,000 distinct CDR3 sequences, less than 8% seen once. This clonotype was counted ten times or more. CDR1 is MGHRA and CDR2 is YSYEKL in the germline V gene. The CDR3 consists of 17 residues. Trimming stripped 1 base from V and 0 bases from J, with 12 bases between. Sequenced material: CD8+ T cells from blood. The TCR was taken from a man younger than 35 in good health. This chain links TRBV4-1 with TRBJ2-2; unclear D gene. CDR3 protein: CASSQGIGRANTGELFF. The CDR3 bases are TGCGCCAGCAGCCAAGGAATCGGTAGGGCGAACACCGGGGAGCTGTTTTTT.